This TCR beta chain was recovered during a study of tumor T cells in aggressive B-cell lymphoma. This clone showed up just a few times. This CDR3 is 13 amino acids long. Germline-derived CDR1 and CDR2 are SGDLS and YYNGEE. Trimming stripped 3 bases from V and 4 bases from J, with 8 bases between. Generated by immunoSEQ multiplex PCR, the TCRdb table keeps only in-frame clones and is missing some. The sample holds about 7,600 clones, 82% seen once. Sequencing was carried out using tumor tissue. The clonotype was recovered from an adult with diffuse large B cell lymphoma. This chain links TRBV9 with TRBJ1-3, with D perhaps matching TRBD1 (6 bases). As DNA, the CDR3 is TGTGCCAGCAGCGCAGGGGCCGGAAACACCATATATTTT. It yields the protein CASSAGAGNTIYF.